This T cell receptor beta chain was captured by sequencing in a study of shared clonotypes between healthy human individuals. Study-level findings and limits: What naive subsets generally showed was a larger estimated richness than memory subsets showed. Compared with clonotypes that all four donors shared, non-shared clonotypes had lower generation probabilities.

The deep-level immunoSEQ assay was used. Sequencing used immunoSEQ multiplex PCR; TCRdb keeps in-frame clones, though not all of them. Of over 2,000,000 clones in the sample, 90% to 95% are singletons; the top ten hold under 2%. CD45RO negativity and positive selection for CCR7 defined naive CD8 cells, a population that excluded terminally differentiated effector memory CD45RA+ cells. The healthy adult donors were HIV-negative and reported no recent acute infections or vaccinations. Points on this clone: What it binds is unknown.

Germline CDR1 reads SNHLY; CDR2 reads FYNNEI. CDR3 length: 13 residues. The V gene lost 3 bases and the J gene lost 5 bases, with 10 bases spanning the gap. The rearrangement joins TRBV2 to TRBJ1-1; tentative D call: TRBD1 (5 bases). Sample: naive CD8+ T cells from PBMCs. The TCR was taken from a man aged 18 to 29 in good health. Some clones in this sample may be carry-over from other donors' samples. Written as DNA, the CDR3 is TGTGCCAGCAGTGACGCACAGGCAACTGAAGCTTTCTTT. Encoded protein: CASSDAQATEAFF.